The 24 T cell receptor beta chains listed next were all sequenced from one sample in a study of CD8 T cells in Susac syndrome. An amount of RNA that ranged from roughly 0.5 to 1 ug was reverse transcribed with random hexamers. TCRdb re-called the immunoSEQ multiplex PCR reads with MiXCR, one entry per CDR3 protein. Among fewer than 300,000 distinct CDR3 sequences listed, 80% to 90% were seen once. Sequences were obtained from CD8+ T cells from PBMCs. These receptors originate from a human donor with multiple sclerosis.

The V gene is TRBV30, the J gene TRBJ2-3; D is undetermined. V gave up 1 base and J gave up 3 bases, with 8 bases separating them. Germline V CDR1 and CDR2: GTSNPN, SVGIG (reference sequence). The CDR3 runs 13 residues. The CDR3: CAWSGSSTDTQYF. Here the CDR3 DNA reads TGTGCCTGGAGTGGATCCTCGACAGATACGCAGTATTTT.

The CDR3 here is CASSLLYGGEAFF. DNA of the CDR3: TGTGCCAGCAGTTTGCTGTACGGAGGAGAAGCTTTCTTT. This rearrangement joins TRBV28 to TRBJ1-1, with D unclear. There are 13 residues in the CDR3. CDR1 is MDHEN, CDR2 SYDVKM, per germline. Trimming cost V 3 bases and J 8 bases, with 13 bases left between them.

CDR3 DNA: TGTGCCAGCAGCTCCTCGATGGAGGTCTCTAGCACAGATACGCAGTATTTT. This gives the protein CASSSSMEVSSTDTQYF. The rearrangement joins TRBV27 to TRBJ2-3, with TRBD2 as a possible D gene (5 bases). Germline CDR1 is MNHEY and CDR2 is SMNVEV (reference sequence). Trimming stripped 6 bases from V and 0 bases from J, with 19 bases between. The CDR3 extends over 17 amino acids.

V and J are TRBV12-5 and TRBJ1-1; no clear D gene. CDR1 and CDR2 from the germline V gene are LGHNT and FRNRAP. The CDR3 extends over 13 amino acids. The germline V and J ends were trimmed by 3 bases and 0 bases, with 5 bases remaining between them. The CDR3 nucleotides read TGTGCTAGTGGTTTCGCGGTGAACACTGAAGCTTTCTTT. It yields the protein CASGFAVNTEAFF. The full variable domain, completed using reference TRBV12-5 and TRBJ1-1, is DARVTQTPRHKVTEMGQEVTMRCQPILGHNTVFWYRQTMMQGLELLAYFRNRAPLDDSGMPKDRFSAEMPDATLATLKIQPSEPRDSAVYFCASGFAVNTEAFFGQGTRLTVV.

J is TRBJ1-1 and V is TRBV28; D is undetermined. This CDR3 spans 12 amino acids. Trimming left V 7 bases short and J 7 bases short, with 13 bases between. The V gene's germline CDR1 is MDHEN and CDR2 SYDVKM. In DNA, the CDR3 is TGTGCCAGCATTGGGCCCAGACGTGAAGCTTTCTTT. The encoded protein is CASIGPRREAFF.

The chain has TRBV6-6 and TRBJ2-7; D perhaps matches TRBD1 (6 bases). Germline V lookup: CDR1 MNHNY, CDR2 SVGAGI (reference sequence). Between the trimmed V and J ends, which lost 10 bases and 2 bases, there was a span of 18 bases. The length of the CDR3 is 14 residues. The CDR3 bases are TGTGCCACCCACCCCGGGACAACCACCTACGAGCAGTACTTC. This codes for CATHPGTTTYEQYF.

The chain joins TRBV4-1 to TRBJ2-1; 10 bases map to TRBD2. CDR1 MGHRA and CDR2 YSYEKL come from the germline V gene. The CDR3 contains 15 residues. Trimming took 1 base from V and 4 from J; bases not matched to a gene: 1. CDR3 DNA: TGCGCCAGCAGCCAAGCACTAGCGGGATACAATGAGCAGTTCTTC. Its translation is CASSQALAGYNEQFF.

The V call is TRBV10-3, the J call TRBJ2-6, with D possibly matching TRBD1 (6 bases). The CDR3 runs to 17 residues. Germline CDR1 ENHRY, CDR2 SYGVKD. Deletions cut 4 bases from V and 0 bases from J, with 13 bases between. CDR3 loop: CAISVWGRTSGANVLTF. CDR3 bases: TGTGCCATCAGTGTGTGGGGGCGAACCTCTGGGGCCAACGTCCTGACTTTC.

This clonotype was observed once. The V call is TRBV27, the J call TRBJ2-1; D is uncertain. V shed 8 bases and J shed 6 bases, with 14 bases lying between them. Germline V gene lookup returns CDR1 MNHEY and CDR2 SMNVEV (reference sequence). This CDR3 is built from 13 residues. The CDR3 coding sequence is TGTGCCAGCTATTCATCATTCGGCAATGAGCAGTTCTTC. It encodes CASYSSFGNEQFF.

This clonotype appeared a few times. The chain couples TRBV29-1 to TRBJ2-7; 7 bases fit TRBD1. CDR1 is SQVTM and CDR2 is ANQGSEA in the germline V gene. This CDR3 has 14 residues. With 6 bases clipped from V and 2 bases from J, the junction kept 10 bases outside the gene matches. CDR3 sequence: CSVEGQKGAYEQYF. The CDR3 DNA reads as TGCAGCGTCGAGGGACAGAAAGGGGCCTACGAGCAGTACTTC.

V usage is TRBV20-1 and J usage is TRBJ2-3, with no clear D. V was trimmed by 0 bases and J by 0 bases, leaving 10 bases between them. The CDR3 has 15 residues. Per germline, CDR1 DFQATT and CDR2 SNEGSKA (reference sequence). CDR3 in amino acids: CSARDLPTSTDTQYF. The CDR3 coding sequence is TGCAGTGCTAGAGATTTACCTACTAGCACAGATACGCAGTATTTT.

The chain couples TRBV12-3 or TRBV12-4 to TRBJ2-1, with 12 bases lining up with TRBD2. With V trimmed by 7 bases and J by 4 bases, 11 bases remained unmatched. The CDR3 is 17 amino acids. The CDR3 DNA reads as TGTGCCAGCAACGTCCAACCGGGACTAGCGGGTTACAATGAGCAGTTCTTC. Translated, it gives CASNVQPGLAGYNEQFF.

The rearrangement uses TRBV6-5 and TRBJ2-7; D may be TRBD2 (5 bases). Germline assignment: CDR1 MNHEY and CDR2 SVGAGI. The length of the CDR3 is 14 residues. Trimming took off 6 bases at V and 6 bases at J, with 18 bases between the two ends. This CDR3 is CASSPVGVLSEQYF. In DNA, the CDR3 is TGTGCCAGCAGCCCCGTGGGAGTTCTGAGCGAGCAGTACTTC.

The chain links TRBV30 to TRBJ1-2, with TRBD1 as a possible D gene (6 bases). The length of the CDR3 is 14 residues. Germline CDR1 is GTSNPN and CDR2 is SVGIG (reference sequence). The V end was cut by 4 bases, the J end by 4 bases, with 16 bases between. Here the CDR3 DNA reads TGTGCCTGGATTGGGGGGGGCGGAAGCTATGGCTACACCTTC. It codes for CAWIGGGGSYGYTF.

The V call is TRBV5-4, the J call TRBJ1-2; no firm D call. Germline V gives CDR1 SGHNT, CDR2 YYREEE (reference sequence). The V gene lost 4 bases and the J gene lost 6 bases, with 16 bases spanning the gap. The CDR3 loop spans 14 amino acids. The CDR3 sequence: CASSPPGQTHGYTF. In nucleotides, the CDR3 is TGTGCCAGCAGCCCCCCGGGTCAGACCCATGGCTACACCTTC.

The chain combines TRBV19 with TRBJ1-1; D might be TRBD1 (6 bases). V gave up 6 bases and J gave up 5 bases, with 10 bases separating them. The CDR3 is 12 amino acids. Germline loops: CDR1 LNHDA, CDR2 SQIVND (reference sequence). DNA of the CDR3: TGTGCCAGTAGACCAGGGGAGACTGAAGCTTTCTTT. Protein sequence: CASRPGETEAFF.

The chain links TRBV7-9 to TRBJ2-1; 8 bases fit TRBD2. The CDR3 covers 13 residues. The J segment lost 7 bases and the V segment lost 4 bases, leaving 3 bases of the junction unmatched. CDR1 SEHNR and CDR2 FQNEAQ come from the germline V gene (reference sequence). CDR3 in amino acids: CASSSPGGNEQFF. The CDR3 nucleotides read TGTGCCAGCAGCTCTCCGGGGGGGAATGAGCAGTTCTTC.

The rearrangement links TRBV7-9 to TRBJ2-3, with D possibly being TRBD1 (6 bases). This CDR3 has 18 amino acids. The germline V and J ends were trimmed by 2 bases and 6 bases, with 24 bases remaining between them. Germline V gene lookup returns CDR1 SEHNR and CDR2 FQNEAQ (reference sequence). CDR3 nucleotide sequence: TGTGCCAGCAGCTTAACTCGTCGCGACAGGCTACTCGGGGATACGCAGTATTTT. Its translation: CASSLTRRDRLLGDTQYF.

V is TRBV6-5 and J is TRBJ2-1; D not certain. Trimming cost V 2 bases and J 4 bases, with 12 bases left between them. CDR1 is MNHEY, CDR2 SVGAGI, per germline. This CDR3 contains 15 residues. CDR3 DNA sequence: TGTGCCAGCAGTTACGGCCAACTAAGTTACAATGAGCAGTTCTTC. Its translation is CASSYGQLSYNEQFF.

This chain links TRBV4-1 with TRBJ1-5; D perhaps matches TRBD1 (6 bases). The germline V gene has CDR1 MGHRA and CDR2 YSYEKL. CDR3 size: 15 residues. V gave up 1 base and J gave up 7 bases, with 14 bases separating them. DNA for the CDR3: TGCGCCAGCAGCCAAGGGACAGCGGGATGGCAGCCCCAGCATTTT. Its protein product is CASSQGTAGWQPQHF.

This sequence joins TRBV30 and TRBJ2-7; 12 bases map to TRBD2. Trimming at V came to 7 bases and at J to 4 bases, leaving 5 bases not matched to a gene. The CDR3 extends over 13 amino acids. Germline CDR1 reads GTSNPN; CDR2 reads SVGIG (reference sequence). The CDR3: CAYGLAGWYEQYF. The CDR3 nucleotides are TGTGCCTACGGACTAGCGGGATGGTACGAGCAGTACTTC. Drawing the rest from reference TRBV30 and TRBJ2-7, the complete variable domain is SQTIHQWPATLVQPVGSPLSLECTVEGTSNPNLYWYRQAAGRGLQLLFYSVGIGQISSEVPQNLSASRPQDRQFILSSKKLLLSDSGFYLCAYGLAGWYEQYFGPGTRLTVT.

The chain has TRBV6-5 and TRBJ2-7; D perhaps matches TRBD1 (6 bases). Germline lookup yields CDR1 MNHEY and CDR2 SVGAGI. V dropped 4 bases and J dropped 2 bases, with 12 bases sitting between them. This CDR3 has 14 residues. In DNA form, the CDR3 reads TGTGCCAGCAGTTTAACTCAGGGGACCTACGAGCAGTACTTC. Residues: CASSLTQGTYEQYF.

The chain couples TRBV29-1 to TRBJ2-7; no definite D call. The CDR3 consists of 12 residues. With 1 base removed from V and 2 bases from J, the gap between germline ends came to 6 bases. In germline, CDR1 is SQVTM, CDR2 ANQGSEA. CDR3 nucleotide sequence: TGCAGCGTTGAAGGTGTGGCCTACGAGCAGTACTTC. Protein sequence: CSVEGVAYEQYF.

The CDR3 sequence is CASRRELAVLAKNIQYF. The CDR3 DNA sequence: TGTGCCAGCAGGAGGGAACTAGCGGTCCTAGCCAAAAACATTCAGTACTTC. This chain links TRBV2 with TRBJ2-4, with TRBD2 matching 8 bases. V was pared by 6 bases and J by 0 bases, with 10 bases of the junction left unmatched. CDR1 and CDR2 from the germline V gene are SNHLY and FYNNEI. The CDR3 extends over 17 amino acids.